This T cell receptor beta chain appears in the sequencing data of a study of cytomegalovirus exposure and HLA in healthy donors. This clone showed up just a few times. Use of 60 Vbeta and 13 Jbeta primers characterized the PCR. TCRdb keeps only in-frame clones here, not all; method: immunoSEQ multiplex PCR. The table has 100,000 to 120,000 clones, more than 75% seen once. CDR3 size: 18 residues. J was trimmed by 1 base and V by 4 bases; bases with no gene match: 13. CDR1 is SGHRS and CDR2 is YFSETQ in the germline V gene. V is TRBV5-1 and J is TRBJ2-2; 7 positions agree with TRBD1. Sample: PBMCs. The sequence derives from a middle-aged man in good health and CMV-seronegative. This CDR3 is CASSPGQVLLRNTGELFF. CDR3 DNA: TGCGCCAGCAGCCCCGGACAGGTCCTCCTAAGGAACACCGGGGAGCTGTTTTTT.